The 7 T cell receptor beta chains below were found in one sample sequenced in a study of T-cell memory formation after mild COVID-19. TCRdb re-called the 5' RACE reads with MiXCR, one entry per CDR3 protein. The repertoire holds 390,000 or so distinct CDR3 sequences, with roughly 15% as singletons. Material: PBMCs or a T cell subset sorted from them (not recorded which). The receptors here all came from a man aged 18 to 29 who had mild COVID-19 (a few samples of this study predate the infection). Cell type and time point are not known.

The V gene is TRBV7-6, the J gene TRBJ2-1; a weak D match, TRBD1 (6 bases). The CDR3 contains 16 residues. Germline-derived CDR1 and CDR2 are SGHVS and FNYEAQ. V was shortened by 1 base and J by 8 bases, with 18 bases between the two germline ends. The CDR3 spells CASSLVGGTGPHEQFF. CDR3 nucleotide sequence: TGTGCCAGCAGCTTAGTTGGGGGCACAGGGCCCCATGAGCAGTTCTTC.

In this sample, this clonotype turned up a few times. This sequence joins TRBV6-2 or TRBV6-3 and TRBJ1-2, with D perhaps TRBD1 (5 bases). From germline, CDR1 is MNHEY and CDR2 SVGEGT. V lost 2 bases, J lost 5 bases, and 15 bases lay in between. CDR3 size: 15 residues. The CDR3 DNA sequence: TGTGCCAGCAGTTACCGGGACCGCTTACTTTATGGCTACACCTTC. It specifies CASSYRDRLLYGYTF.

The sample holds a few counts of this clonotype. The J gene is TRBJ2-1, the V gene TRBV6-2 or TRBV6-3; D is uncertain. Between the trimmed V and J ends, which lost 0 bases and 7 bases, there was a span of 7 bases. Germline lookup yields CDR1 MNHEY and CDR2 SVGEGT. The CDR3 totals 13 residues. The CDR3 protein is CASSYSSRNEQFF. CDR3 coding DNA: TGTGCCAGCAGTTACTCGAGCCGGAATGAGCAGTTCTTC.

The chain combines TRBV7-2 with TRBJ2-2; no clear D. Between the trimmed V and J ends, which lost 5 bases and 0 bases, there was a span of 13 bases. This CDR3 has 16 amino acids. Germline V lookup: CDR1 SGHTA, CDR2 FQGNSA. DNA of the CDR3: TGTGCCAGCAGCCGAAGGTGGGAATCGAACACCGGGGAGCTGTTTTTT. This sequence encodes CASSRRWESNTGELFF.

On this clonotype: The missing conserved phenylalanine or tryptophan at the end of this CDR3 makes a read error likely. CDR3 protein: CASSLAGGPLNEQFL. CDR3 DNA: TGTGCCAGCAGCTTAGCGGGGGGGCCTTTAAATGAGCAGTTCTTA. The chain combines TRBV7-2 with TRBJ2-1; D possibly corresponds to TRBD2 (7 bases). Germline V lookup: CDR1 SGHTA, CDR2 FQGNSA. Trimming shortened V by 0 bases and J by 7 bases, and 13 bases separated the two germline ends. The CDR3 has 15 amino acids.

This clonotype was seen many times. This chain uses TRBV5-8 with TRBJ2-3; 8 bases are shared with TRBD2. CDR1 is SGHTS, CDR2 YDEGEE, per germline. Germline trimming cut 3 bases from V and 1 base from J; bases unmatched to any gene: 10. This CDR3 has 17 residues. The CDR3 reads CASSSSGGPERTDTQYF. For the CDR3, the DNA is TGTGCCAGCAGCTCCTCGGGAGGGCCCGAACGCACAGATACGCAGTATTTT.

The chain carries TRBV4-1 and TRBJ2-7, with TRBD1 identical over 10 bases. This CDR3 region has 15 residues. Germline-derived CDR1 and CDR2 are MGHRA and YSYEKL. V was pared by 5 bases and J by 2 bases, with 6 bases of the junction left unmatched. CDR3 nucleotides: TGCGCCAGCAGCAGACCGGGACAGGGGACCTACGAGCAGTACTTC. Protein sequence: CASSRPGQGTYEQYF.